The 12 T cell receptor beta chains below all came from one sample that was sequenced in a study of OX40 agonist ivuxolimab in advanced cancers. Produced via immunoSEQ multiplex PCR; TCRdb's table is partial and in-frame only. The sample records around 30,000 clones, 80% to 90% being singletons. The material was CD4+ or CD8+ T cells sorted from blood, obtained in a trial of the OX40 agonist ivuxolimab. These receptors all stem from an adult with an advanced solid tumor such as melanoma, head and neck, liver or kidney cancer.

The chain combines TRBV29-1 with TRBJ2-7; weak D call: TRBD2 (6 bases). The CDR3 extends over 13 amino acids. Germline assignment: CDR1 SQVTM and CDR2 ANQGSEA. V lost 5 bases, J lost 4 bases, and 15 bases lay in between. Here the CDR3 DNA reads TGCAGCGTTTGTCTTACAGGAGGGTACGAGCAGTACTTC. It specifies CSVCLTGGYEQYF.

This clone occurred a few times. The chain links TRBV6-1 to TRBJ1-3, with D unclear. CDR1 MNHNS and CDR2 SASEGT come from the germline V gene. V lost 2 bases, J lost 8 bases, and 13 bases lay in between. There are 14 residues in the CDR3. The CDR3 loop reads CASSEHDFRDTIYF. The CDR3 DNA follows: TGTGCCAGCAGTGAACACGACTTCCGGGACACCATATATTTT.

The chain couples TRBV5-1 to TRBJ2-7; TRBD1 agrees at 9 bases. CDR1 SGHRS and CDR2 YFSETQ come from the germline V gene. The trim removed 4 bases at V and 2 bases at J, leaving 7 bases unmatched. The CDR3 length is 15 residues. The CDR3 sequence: CASSLKGTGTYEQYF. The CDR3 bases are TGCGCCAGCAGCCTTAAAGGGACAGGGACCTACGAGCAGTACTTC.

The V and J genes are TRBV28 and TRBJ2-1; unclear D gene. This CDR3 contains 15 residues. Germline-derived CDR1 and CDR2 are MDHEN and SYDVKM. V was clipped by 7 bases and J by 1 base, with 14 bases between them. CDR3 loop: CASNQLLRSYNEQFF. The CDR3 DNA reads TGTGCCAGCAATCAACTACTGAGGTCCTACAATGAGCAGTTCTTC. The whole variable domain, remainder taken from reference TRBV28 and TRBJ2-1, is DVKVTQSSRYLVKRTGEKVFLECVQDMDHENMFWYRQDPGLGLRLIYFSYDVKMKEKGDIPEGYSVSREKKERFSLILESASTNQTSMYLCASNQLLRSYNEQFFGPGTRLTVL.

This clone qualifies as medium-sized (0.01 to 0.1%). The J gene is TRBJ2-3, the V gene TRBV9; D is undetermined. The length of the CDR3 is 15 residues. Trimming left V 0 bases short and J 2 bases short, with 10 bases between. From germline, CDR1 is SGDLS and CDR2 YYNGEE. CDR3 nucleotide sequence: TGTGCCAGCAGCGTAGATTCCGACCCCACAGATACGCAGTATTTT. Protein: CASSVDSDPTDTQYF. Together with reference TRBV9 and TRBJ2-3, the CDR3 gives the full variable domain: DSGVTQTPKHLITATGQRVTLRCSPRSGDLSVYWYQQSLDQGLQFLIQYYNGEERAKGNILERFSAQQFPDLHSELNLSSLELGDSALYFCASSVDSDPTDTQYFGPGTRLTVL.

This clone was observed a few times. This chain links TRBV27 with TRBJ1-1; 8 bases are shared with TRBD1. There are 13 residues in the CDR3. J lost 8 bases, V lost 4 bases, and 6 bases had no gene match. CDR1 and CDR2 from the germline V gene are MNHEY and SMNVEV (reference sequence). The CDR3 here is CASSSLGQGEAFF. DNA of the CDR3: TGTGCCAGCAGTTCGCTTGGACAGGGAGAAGCTTTCTTT.

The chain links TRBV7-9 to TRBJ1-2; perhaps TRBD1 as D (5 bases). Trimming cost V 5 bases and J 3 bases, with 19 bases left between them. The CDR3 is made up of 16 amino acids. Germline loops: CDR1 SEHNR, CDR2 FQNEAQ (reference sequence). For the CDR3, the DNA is TGTGCCAGCAGCCAGTGGCGTTCCGGGGGGGACTATGGCTACACCTTC. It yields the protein CASSQWRSGGDYGYTF. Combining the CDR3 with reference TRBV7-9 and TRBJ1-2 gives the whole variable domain DTGVSQNPRHKITKRGQNVTFRCDPISEHNRLYWYRQTLGQGPEFLTYFQNEAQLEKSRLLSDRFSAERPKGSFSTLEIQRTEQGDSAMYLCASSQWRSGGDYGYTFGSGTRLTVV.

This chain's CDR3 is CASSEVGGTNTGELFF. The CDR3 DNA reads TGTGCCAGCAGCGAAGTGGGGGGAACGAACACCGGGGAGCTGTTTTTT. The gene calls are TRBV28 and TRBJ2-2, with D possibly TRBD2 on 6 matching bases. This CDR3 region has 16 residues. With 6 bases removed from V and 0 bases from J, the gap between germline ends came to 14 bases. The V gene's germline CDR1 is MDHEN and CDR2 SYDVKM.

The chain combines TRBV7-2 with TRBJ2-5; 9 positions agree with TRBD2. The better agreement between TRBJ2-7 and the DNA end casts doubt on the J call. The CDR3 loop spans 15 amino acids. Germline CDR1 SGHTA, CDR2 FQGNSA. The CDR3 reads CASSSQLAGTYEQYF. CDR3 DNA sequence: TGTGCCAGCAGCTCTCAACTAGCGGGCACCTACGAGCAGTACTTC.

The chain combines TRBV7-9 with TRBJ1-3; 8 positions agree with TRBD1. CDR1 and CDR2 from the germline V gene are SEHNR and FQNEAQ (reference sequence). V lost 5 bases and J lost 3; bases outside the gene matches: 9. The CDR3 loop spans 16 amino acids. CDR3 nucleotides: TGTGCCAGCAGCCCGGAACAGGGGGGACGTGGAAACACCATATATTTT. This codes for CASSPEQGGRGNTIYF.

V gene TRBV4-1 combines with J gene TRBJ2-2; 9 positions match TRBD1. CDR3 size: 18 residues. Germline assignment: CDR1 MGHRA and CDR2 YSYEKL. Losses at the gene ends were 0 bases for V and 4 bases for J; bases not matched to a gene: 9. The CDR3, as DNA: TGCGCCAGCAGCCAAGAGATTTCCGGGACAGGGCCCACCGGGGAGCTGTTTTTT. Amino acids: CASSQEISGTGPTGELFF.

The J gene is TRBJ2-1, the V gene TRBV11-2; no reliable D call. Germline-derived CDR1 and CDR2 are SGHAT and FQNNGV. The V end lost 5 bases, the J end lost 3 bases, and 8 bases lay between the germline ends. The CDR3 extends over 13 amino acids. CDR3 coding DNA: TGTGCCAGCAGCCCGTCGGTCTACAATGAGCAGTTCTTC. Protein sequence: CASSPSVYNEQFF.